The 29 T cell receptor beta chains given below trace back to one sample, sequenced in a study of blood T cell repertoires in COVID-19. Assay: immunoSEQ multiplex PCR; the TCRdb copy retains only in-frame clones and omits some. The sample contains 400,000 to 450,000 clones, around 90% of which appear only once. Sequencing used PBMCs or T cells enriched from blood (not recorded which). These receptors all come from a man between 18 and 35 years old who had recovered from COVID-19.

This sequence joins TRBV2 and TRBJ2-4; D is undetermined. The length of the CDR3 is 13 residues. Germline V CDR1 and CDR2: SNHLY, FYNNEI. Trimming took off 4 bases at V and 1 base at J, with 5 bases between the two ends. CDR3 sequence (DNA): TGTGCCAGCAGTGGCCGGGCCAAAAACATTCAGTACTTC. Its translation: CASSGRAKNIQYF.

This chain uses TRBV19 with TRBJ1-4, with D unclear. V was cut by 6 bases and J by 8 bases, with 19 bases left in between. This CDR3 has 15 residues. Germline CDR1 reads LNHDA; CDR2 reads SQIVND (reference sequence). The CDR3 coding sequence is TGTGCCAGTAGCAAACCAGGCCGGGAGTTGGAAAAACTGTTTTTT. Amino acid sequence: CASSKPGRELEKLFF.

This chain connects TRBV27 to TRBJ1-1; TRBD1 might be the D (5 bases). Trimming pared 0 bases from V and 8 bases from J, leaving 13 bases between. This CDR3 has 14 amino acids. CDR1 and CDR2 from the germline V gene are MNHEY and SMNVEV (reference sequence). CDR3 in amino acids: CASSLSGGVGEAFF. DNA for the CDR3: TGTGCCAGCAGTTTATCGGGGGGAGTTGGGGAAGCTTTCTTT.

The chain carries TRBV30 and TRBJ2-2, with D possibly being TRBD2 (6 bases). V gave up 4 bases and J gave up 11 bases, with 20 bases separating them. The germline gives CDR1 GTSNPN, CDR2 SVGIG (reference sequence). CDR3 length: 14 amino acids. Here the CDR3 DNA reads TGTGCCTGGAATCGGCGAGCGGGCCCTCTCGAGCTGTTTTTT. Its translation is CAWNRRAGPLELFF.

The chain uses TRBV7-2 and TRBJ2-7, with 13 bases identical to TRBD2. This CDR3 is built from 18 residues. Looked up from germline, CDR1 is SGHTA and CDR2 is FQGNSA. After removal of 4 bases from V and 0 bases from J, the junction contained 9 bases not matched to a gene. CDR3 DNA sequence: TGTGCCAGCAGCTCGGGACTAGCGGGATTTTCTAGCTCCTACGAGCAGTACTTC. This translates into CASSSGLAGFSSSYEQYF.

V and J are TRBV4-2 and TRBJ2-7, with D perhaps matching TRBD2 (6 bases). The germline V gene encodes CDR1 LGHNA and CDR2 YNFKEQ. The CDR3 is 15 residues long. V lost 1 base and J lost 2, with 12 bases in between. DNA for the CDR3: TGTGCCAGCAGCCAAGCCGGGACTGGGCCCTACGAGCAGTACTTC. It yields the protein CASSQAGTGPYEQYF.

The chain recombines TRBV28 with TRBJ2-7; 8 bases agree with TRBD1. This CDR3 comprises 17 residues. V gave up 5 bases and J gave up 3 bases; unmatched junction bases: 15. Germline CDR1 and CDR2: MDHEN and SYDVKM. Here the CDR3 reads CASSQTRGGQGRYEQYF. The CDR3 DNA reads TGTGCCAGCAGTCAAACACGGGGAGGACAGGGACGCTACGAGCAGTACTTC.

This chain links TRBV10-3 with TRBJ2-1; no clear D. CDR1 ENHRY and CDR2 SYGVKD come from the germline V gene. The CDR3 spans 14 residues. Between the trimmed V and J ends, which lost 0 bases and 6 bases, there was a span of 9 bases. The CDR3: CAISESVTLNEQFF. CDR3 nucleotide sequence: TGTGCCATCAGTGAGTCCGTGACTCTCAATGAGCAGTTCTTC.

The table lists this clone with a few counts. This chain joins TRBV27 and TRBJ2-3; the match to TRBD2 covers 10 bases. CDR1 and CDR2 from the germline V gene are MNHEY and SMNVEV (reference sequence). This CDR3 region has 16 residues. V shed 4 bases and J 2 bases; nucleotides not matched to a gene: 6. The CDR3 sequence is CASSWAGLAATDTQYF. In DNA, the CDR3 is TGTGCCAGCAGTTGGGCTGGACTAGCGGCCACAGATACGCAGTATTTT.

The V gene is TRBV24-1, the J gene TRBJ2-5; D possibly corresponds to TRBD2 (6 bases). The CDR3 covers 15 residues. Between the trimmed V and J ends, which lost 3 bases and 1 base, there was a span of 11 bases. Germline V CDR1 and CDR2: KGHDR, SFDVKD. The CDR3 loop reads CATSDASEFQETQYF. CDR3 nucleotides: TGTGCCACCAGTGATGCTAGCGAGTTCCAAGAGACCCAGTACTTC.

This chain joins TRBV29-1 and TRBJ1-4; no reliable D call. Trimming removed 4 bases from V and 5 bases from J, with 8 bases in between. Germline V CDR1 and CDR2: SQVTM, ANQGSEA. This CDR3 is 12 amino acids long. The CDR3 DNA reads as TGCAGCGTTGTCGGAGTGAATGAAAAACTGTTTTTT. It translates to CSVVGVNEKLFF. Complete variable domain (other parts from reference TRBV29-1 and TRBJ1-4): SAVISQKPSRDICQRGTSLTIQCQVDSQVTMMFWYRQQPGQSLTLIATANQGSEATYESGFVIDKFPISRPNLTFSTLTVSNMSPEDSSIYLCSVVGVNEKLFFGSGTQLSVL.

V usage is TRBV20-1 and J usage is TRBJ1-3; D is unclear. CDR3 length: 10 residues. CDR1 and CDR2 (germline): DFQATT, SNEGSKA (reference sequence). Trimming cost V 8 bases and J 8 bases, with 10 bases left between them. The CDR3 DNA follows: TGCAGTCCACGGTGCGACACCATATATTTT. As protein: CSPRCDTIYF.

The chain has TRBV6-1 and TRBJ2-5, with 9 bases lining up with TRBD2. CDR1 MNHNS and CDR2 SASEGT come from the germline V gene. The ends lost 3 bases at V and 5 bases at J; junction bases unmatched: 7. The CDR3 is made up of 15 amino acids. The CDR3 nucleotides are TGTGCCAGCAGTGAGATTAGCGGGGGCTGGGAGACCCAGTACTTC. Residues: CASSEISGGWETQYF.

This clone has a single count. The rearrangement uses TRBV20-1 and TRBJ2-1; 9 nucleotides agree with TRBD2. This CDR3 has 15 residues. V was pared by 3 bases and J by 7 bases, with 10 bases of the junction left unmatched. Germline V gene sequence: CDR1 DFQATT, CDR2 SNEGSKA (reference sequence). In nucleotides, the CDR3 is TGCAGTGCTAGTGGATGGACTAGCGTATTAAATGAGCAGTTCTTC. It translates to CSASGWTSVLNEQFF.

V gene TRBV25-1 combines with J gene TRBJ1-6; TRBD1 matches at 8 bases. CDR3 length: 15 residues. Germline V gene lookup returns CDR1 MGHDK and CDR2 SYGVNS. Losses at the gene ends were 6 bases for V and 9 bases for J; bases not matched to a gene: 10. The CDR3 DNA follows: TGTGCCAGCAGACCTCCGGGACAGGCTACTTCACCCCTCCACTTT. It specifies CASRPPGQATSPLHF. The full variable domain, with the rest looked up from reference TRBV25-1 and TRBJ1-6, is EADIYQTPRYLVIGTGKKITLECSQTMGHDKMYWYQQDPGMELHLIHYSYGVNSTEKGDLSSESTVSRIRTEHFPLTLESARPSHTSQYLCASRPPGQATSPLHFGNGTRLTVT.

This chain joins TRBV5-1 and TRBJ1-1, with 7 bases matching TRBD1. Germline trimming cut 3 bases from V and 0 bases from J; bases unmatched to any gene: 8. The CDR3 has 16 residues. Germline V gives CDR1 SGHRS, CDR2 YFSETQ. In DNA, the CDR3 is TGCGCCAGCAGCTCCTTCGACAGGGACATGAACACTGAAGCTTTCTTT. This translates into CASSSFDRDMNTEAFF.

The rearrangement joins TRBV27 to TRBJ1-6; the D is unclear. Germline CDR1 is MNHEY and CDR2 is SMNVEV (reference sequence). The CDR3 length is 15 residues. With 2 bases removed from V and 4 bases from J, the gap between germline ends came to 9 bases. This CDR3 reads CASSLETTYNSPLHF. For the CDR3, the DNA is TGTGCCAGCAGTTTAGAGACAACTTATAATTCACCCCTCCACTTT.

This rearrangement joins TRBV28 to TRBJ2-7, with TRBD2 matching 7 bases. The V segment lost 7 bases and the J segment 2 bases; nucleotides outside the gene matches: 5. The germline CDR1 and CDR2 sequences are MDHEN and SYDVKM. The CDR3 consists of 13 residues. CDR3 DNA: TGTGCCAGCATCTCAGGGACTACCTACGAGCAGTACTTC. Translating it yields CASISGTTYEQYF.

This chain links TRBV12-3 or TRBV12-4 with TRBJ2-5, with D maybe TRBD1 (5 bases). Trimming removed 3 bases from V and 1 base from J, with 6 bases in between. The CDR3 has 13 amino acids. The CDR3 region has the DNA TGTGCCAGCAGTTTCGACAGCCAAGAGACCCAGTACTTC. Protein product: CASSFDSQETQYF.

The V call is TRBV3-1 (or the pseudogene TRBV3-2), the J call TRBJ1-1; maybe TRBD1 (6 bases). The CDR3 length is 14 residues. CDR1 is LGHDT, CDR2 YNNKEL, per germline (reference sequence). The V end was cut by 4 bases, the J end by 1 base, with 10 bases between. The CDR3 nucleotides are TGTGCCAGCAGCCGAGTACAGGGGAACACTGAAGCTTTCTTT. Translation: CASSRVQGNTEAFF.

The chain recombines TRBV11-2 with TRBJ2-1, with D unresolved. CDR3 length equals 14 residues. V shed 1 base and J shed 3 bases, with 7 bases lying between them. The germline V gene encodes CDR1 SGHAT and CDR2 FQNNGV. The CDR3 is CASSLVSHYNEQFF. DNA of the CDR3: TGTGCCAGCAGCTTAGTAAGCCACTACAATGAGCAGTTCTTC.

The V and J genes are TRBV7-6 and TRBJ1-3; 7 nucleotides line up with TRBD1. Per germline, CDR1 SGHVS and CDR2 FNYEAQ. The CDR3 is made up of 17 amino acids. Losses at the gene ends were 5 bases for V and 0 bases for J; bases not matched to a gene: 10. The chain's CDR3 is CASSLNTPGGSGNTIYF. In nucleotides, the CDR3 is TGTGCCAGCAGCCTAAATACACCAGGGGGCTCTGGAAACACCATATATTTT.

The gene calls are TRBV10-3 and TRBJ2-5; 10 bases fit TRBD2. Germline V gene lookup returns CDR1 ENHRY and CDR2 SYGVKD. Unmatched junction bases numbered 11, after V lost 0 bases and J lost 4 bases. The CDR3 has 18 amino acids. The CDR3 here is CAISESQAELAGAETQYF. CDR3 DNA sequence: TGTGCCATCAGTGAGTCCCAGGCCGAGCTAGCGGGGGCAGAGACCCAGTACTTC.

The sample holds a few counts of this clone. The genes are TRBV4-1 and TRBJ2-1; TRBD2 is a possible D gene (6 bases). V lost 6 bases, J lost 0 bases, and 15 bases lay in between. The CDR3 length is 16 residues. Germline CDR1 reads MGHRA; CDR2 reads YSYEKL. The CDR3 DNA follows: TGCGCCAGCAGATCTATAGCGGTAAGCTCCTACAATGAGCAGTTCTTC. This gives the protein CASRSIAVSSYNEQFF.

The chain links TRBV18 to TRBJ1-5; D is possibly TRBD1 (6 bases). Germline loops: CDR1 KGHSH, CDR2 LQKENI. Trimming removed 5 bases from V and 5 bases from J, with 16 bases in between. The CDR3 loop spans 15 amino acids. CDR3 sequence (DNA): TGTGCCAGCTCAGAATCCGGGACAAGCTATCAGCCCCAGCATTTT. Translated, it gives CASSESGTSYQPQHF.

The chain links TRBV6-1 to TRBJ1-5, with D unclear. Looked up from germline, CDR1 is MNHNS and CDR2 is SASEGT. The CDR3 contains 14 residues. V dropped 0 bases and J dropped 4 bases, with 7 bases sitting between them. The CDR3 spells CASSEATTNQPQHF. DNA of the CDR3: TGTGCCAGCAGTGAAGCGACAACTAATCAGCCCCAGCATTTT.

V gene TRBV5-1 combines with J gene TRBJ1-3; perhaps TRBD1 as D (5 bases). The CDR3 totals 17 residues. Trimming shortened V by 0 bases and J by 0 bases, and 13 bases separated the two germline ends. Per the germline V gene, CDR1 is SGHRS and CDR2 is YFSETQ. CDR3 residues: CASSLEGSGSSGNTIYF. The CDR3 bases are TGCGCCAGCAGCTTGGAGGGGTCGGGCAGCTCTGGAAACACCATATATTTT.

The chain couples TRBV30 to TRBJ2-4, with D maybe TRBD2 (6 bases). Germline-derived CDR1 and CDR2 are GTSNPN and SVGIG (reference sequence). The length of the CDR3 is 15 residues. The V end lost 2 bases, the J end lost 7 bases, and 18 bases lay between the germline ends. DNA for the CDR3: TGTGCCTGGAGTCCCTTTTCCGGGAGTTTTAACATTCAGTACTTC. This encodes CAWSPFSGSFNIQYF.

The chain combines TRBV11-3 with TRBJ2-7; a possible D gene is TRBD1 (5 bases). The V gene's germline CDR1 is SGHNT and CDR2 YENEEA. The CDR3 loop spans 15 amino acids. The germline V and J ends were trimmed by 0 bases and 2 bases, with 11 bases remaining between them. CDR3 residues: CASSLEKDRTYEQYF. For the CDR3, the DNA is TGTGCCAGCAGCTTAGAAAAAGACAGAACCTACGAGCAGTACTTC.